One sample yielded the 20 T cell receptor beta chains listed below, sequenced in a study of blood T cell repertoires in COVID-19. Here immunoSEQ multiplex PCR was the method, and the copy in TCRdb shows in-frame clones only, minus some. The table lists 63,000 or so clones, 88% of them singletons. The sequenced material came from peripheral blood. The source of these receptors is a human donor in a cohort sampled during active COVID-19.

This CDR3 is CASSLLGGRVEDEQFF. The DNA for the CDR3 is TGTGCCAGCAGCTTATTAGGCGGGAGGGTTGAAGATGAGCAGTTCTTC. V is TRBV11-2 and J is TRBJ2-1; TRBD2 matches 9 bases. CDR3 length: 16 residues. CDR1 SGHAT and CDR2 FQNNGV come from the germline V gene. V lost 2 bases, J lost 8 bases, and 10 bases stayed unmatched.

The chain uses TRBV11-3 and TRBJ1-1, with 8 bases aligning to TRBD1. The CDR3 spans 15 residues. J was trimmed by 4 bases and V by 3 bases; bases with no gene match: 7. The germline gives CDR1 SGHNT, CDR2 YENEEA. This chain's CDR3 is CASSFRGQAGTEAFF. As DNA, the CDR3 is TGTGCCAGCAGCTTCCGGGGACAGGCCGGCACTGAAGCTTTCTTT.

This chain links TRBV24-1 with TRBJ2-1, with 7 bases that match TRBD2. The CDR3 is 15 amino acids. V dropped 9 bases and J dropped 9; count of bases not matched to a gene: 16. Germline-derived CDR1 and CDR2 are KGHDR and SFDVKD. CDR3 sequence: CATGPSGRAVSEQFF. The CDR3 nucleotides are TGTGCCACCGGCCCTAGTGGGAGGGCGGTCAGTGAGCAGTTCTTC.

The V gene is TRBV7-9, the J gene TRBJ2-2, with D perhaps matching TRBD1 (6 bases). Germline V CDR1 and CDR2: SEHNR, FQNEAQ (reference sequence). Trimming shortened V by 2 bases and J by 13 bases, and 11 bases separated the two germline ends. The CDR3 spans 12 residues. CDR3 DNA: TGTGCCAGCAGCTTAACCACAGGGTGGCTGTTTTTT. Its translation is CASSLTTGWLFF.

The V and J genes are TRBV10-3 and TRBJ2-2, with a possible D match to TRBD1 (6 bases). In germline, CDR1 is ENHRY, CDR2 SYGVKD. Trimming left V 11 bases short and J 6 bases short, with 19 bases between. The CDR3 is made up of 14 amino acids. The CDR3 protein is CASHREREAGELFF. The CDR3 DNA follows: TGTGCCTCCCACAGGGAACGCGAAGCCGGGGAGCTGTTTTTT.

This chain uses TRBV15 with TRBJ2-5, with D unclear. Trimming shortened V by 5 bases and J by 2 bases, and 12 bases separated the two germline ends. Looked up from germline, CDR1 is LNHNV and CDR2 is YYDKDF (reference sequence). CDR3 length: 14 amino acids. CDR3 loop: CATSRLSPQETQYF. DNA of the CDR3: TGTGCCACCAGCCGTTTGTCTCCTCAAGAGACCCAGTACTTC.

In DNA, the CDR3 is TGCACCAGCAGCCAAGAAGTTTTGGGGGAGGTTAGCTCCTACGAGCAGTACTTC. This codes for CTSSQEVLGEVSSYEQYF. The gene calls are TRBV1 and TRBJ2-7; the DNA was not used to check the table's D call, TRBD2. TRBV1 is a pseudogene segment. The length of the CDR3 is 18 residues.

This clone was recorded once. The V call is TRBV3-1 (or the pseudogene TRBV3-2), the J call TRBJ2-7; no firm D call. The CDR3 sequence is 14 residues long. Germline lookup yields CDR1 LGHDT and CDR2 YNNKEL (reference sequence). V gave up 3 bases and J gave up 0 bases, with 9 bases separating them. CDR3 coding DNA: TGTGCCAGCAGCCAGCTAGGCAGCTCCTACGAGCAGTACTTC. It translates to CASSQLGSSYEQYF.

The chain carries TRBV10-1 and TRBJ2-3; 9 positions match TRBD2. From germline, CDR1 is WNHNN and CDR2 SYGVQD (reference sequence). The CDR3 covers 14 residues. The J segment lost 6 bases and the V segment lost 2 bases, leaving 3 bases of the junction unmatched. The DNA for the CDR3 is TGCGCCAGCAGTGAGCTGGCGGGAGGGGATACGCAGTATTTT. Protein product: CASSELAGGDTQYF.

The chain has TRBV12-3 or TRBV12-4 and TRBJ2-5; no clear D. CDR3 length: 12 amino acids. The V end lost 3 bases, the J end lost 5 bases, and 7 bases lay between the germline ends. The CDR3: CASSFLSETQYF. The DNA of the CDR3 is TGTGCCAGCAGTTTTCTTTCGGAGACCCAGTACTTC.

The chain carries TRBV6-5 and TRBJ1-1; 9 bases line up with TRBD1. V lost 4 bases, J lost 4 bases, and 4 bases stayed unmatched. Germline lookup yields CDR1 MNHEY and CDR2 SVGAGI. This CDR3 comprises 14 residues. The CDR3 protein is CASSSGQGFTEAFF. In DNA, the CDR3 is TGTGCCAGCAGTTCCGGACAGGGGTTCACTGAAGCTTTCTTT.

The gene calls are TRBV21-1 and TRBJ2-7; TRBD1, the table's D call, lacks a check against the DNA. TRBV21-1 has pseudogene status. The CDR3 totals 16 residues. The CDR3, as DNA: TGTGCCAGCAGCAAACGGATAGACAGGGGCGCCTACGAGCAGTACGTC. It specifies CASSKRIDRGAYEQYV.

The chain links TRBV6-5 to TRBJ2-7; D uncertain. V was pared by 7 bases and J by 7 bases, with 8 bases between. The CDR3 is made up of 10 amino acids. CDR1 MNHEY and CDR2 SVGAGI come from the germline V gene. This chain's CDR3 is CASTVREQYF. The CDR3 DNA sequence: TGTGCCAGCACCGTCCGTGAGCAGTACTTC.

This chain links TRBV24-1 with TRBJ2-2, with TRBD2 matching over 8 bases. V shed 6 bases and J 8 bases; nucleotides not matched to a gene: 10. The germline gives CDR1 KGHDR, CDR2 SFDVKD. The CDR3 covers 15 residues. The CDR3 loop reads CATSLPGLGEGELFF. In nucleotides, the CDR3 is TGTGCCACCAGTCTACCGGGACTAGGGGAAGGGGAGCTGTTTTTT.

CDR3 sequence: CASSPPNRDREREQDQPQHF. CDR3 coding DNA: TGTGCCAGCTCACCTCCTAACCGGGACAGGGAAAGGGAGCAGGATCAGCCCCAGCATTTT. V usage is TRBV18 and J usage is TRBJ1-5; TRBD1 matches 9 bases. Unmatched junction bases numbered 20, after V lost 3 bases and J lost 5 bases. Germline V CDR1 and CDR2: KGHSH, LQKENI. This CDR3 has 20 amino acids.

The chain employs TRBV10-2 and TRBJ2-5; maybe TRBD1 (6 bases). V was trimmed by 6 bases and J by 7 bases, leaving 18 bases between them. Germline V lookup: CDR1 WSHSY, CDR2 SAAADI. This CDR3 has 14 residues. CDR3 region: CASRRRTDTWTQYF. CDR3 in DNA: TGCGCCAGCAGAAGAAGGACAGACACGTGGACCCAGTACTTC.

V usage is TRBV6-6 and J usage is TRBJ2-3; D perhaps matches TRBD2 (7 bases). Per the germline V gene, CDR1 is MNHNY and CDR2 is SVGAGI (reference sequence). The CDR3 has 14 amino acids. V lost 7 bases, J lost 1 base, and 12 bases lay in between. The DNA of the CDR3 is TGTGCCAGCACCGAGGGGGGGGGCACAGATACGCAGTATTTT. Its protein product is CASTEGGGTDTQYF.

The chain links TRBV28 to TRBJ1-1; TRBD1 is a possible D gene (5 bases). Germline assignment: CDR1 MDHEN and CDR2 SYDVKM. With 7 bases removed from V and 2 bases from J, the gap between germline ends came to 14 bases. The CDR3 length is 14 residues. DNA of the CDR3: TGTGCCAGCACCTTTAGCAGGGCCAACACTGAAGCTTTCTTT. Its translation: CASTFSRANTEAFF.

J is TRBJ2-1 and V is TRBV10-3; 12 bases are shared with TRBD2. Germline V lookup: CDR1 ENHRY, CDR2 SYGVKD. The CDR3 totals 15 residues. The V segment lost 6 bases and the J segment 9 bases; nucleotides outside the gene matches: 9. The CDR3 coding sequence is TGTGCCATCAGCCTGACTAGCGGGAGTGGAAGTGAGCAGTTCTTC. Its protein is CAISLTSGSGSEQFF.

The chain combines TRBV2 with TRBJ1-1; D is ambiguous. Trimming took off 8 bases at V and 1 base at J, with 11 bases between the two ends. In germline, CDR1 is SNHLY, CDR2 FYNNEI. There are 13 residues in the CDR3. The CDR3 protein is CASALGRNTEAFF. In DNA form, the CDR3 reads TGTGCCAGCGCTCTGGGGAGGAACACTGAAGCTTTCTTT.